What follows is one T cell receptor (beta chain) and its context. Sampling times: baseline, cycle 4 day 1, cycle 7 day 1. The data stem from a study of OX40 agonist ivuxolimab in advanced cancers. About the research overall: It was ivuxolimab, an agonistic anti-OX40 (CD134) antibody, that patients were treated with. One hepatocellular carcinoma and a couple of cutaneous melanoma patients partially responded. Therapy given before enrollment (anti-PD-1, anti-PD-L1 or anti-CTLA-4) was allowed, and over 35% had some.

The J segment lost 1 base and the V segment lost 10 bases, leaving 8 bases of the junction unmatched. CDR1 is MNHEY and CDR2 is SVGAGI in the germline V gene. The CDR3 is 15 residues long. Method: immunoSEQ multiplex PCR; TCRdb's copy keeps in-frame clones and lacks some. The sample contains 52,000 or so clones, roughly 82% of which appear only once. Source: CD4+ or CD8+ T cells sorted from blood, taken in a trial of the OX40 agonist ivuxolimab. This receptor was taken from an adult with an advanced solid tumor such as melanoma, head and neck, liver or kidney cancer. The V and J genes are TRBV6-5 and TRBJ2-7, with 12 bases that match TRBD1. The CDR3 sequence is CATMPGQGASYEQYF. The CDR3 nucleotides are TGTGCCACCATGCCGGGACAGGGGGCTTCCTACGAGCAGTACTTC.